This T cell receptor (beta chain) was found in a study of shared clonotypes between healthy human individuals. Study-wide points: When naive CD4 clonotypes were compared across several donors, approximately 5% were shared.

Germline CDR1 reads MRHNA; CDR2 reads SNTAGT. This CDR3 contains 14 residues. Trimming took off 7 bases at V and 3 bases at J, with 16 bases between the two ends. This clone is a singleton in its sample. What it binds is not known. Deep-level assay runs were performed. The table came from immunoSEQ multiplex PCR; TCRdb's copy has only in-frame clones and leaves some out. The data hold 1 million to 1.3 million clones, with about four fifths observed a single time. This TCR was recovered from a man aged 18 to 30 in good health. Some clones in this sample may be carry-over from other donors' samples. The sequenced sample consisted of memory CD4+ T cells from PBMCs. Subset defined: CD45RA-negative fraction. The chain joins TRBV6-4 to TRBJ2-7, with D possibly TRBD2 on 6 matching bases. CDR3 in DNA: TGTGCCAGCACCGGACTTTCGCGGGGCTACGAGCAGTACTTC. The encoded protein is CASTGLSRGYEQYF.